This entry concerns a single TCR beta chain. The antigen remains unidentified. cDNA libraries for TCR beta contained unique molecular identifiers. It was from about 0.98 to 11 million T cells that some 460,000 cDNA molecules came. TCRdb fed the PCR reads into MiXCR, producing one record per CDR3 protein. The repertoire holds more than 500,000 distinct CDR3 sequences, around 31% seen once, with less than 6% in the top ten. The data were taken from a study of post-analysis software for immune sequencing data. Across the study: As for disease course, relapsing-remitting, secondary progressive and progressive-relapsing multiple sclerosis were all included. Regarding the study as a whole: Compared against controls, patients with multiple sclerosis displayed significantly lower normalized Chao1 diversity. When the samples were clustered directly with F measure, those that had been prepared in the same batch showed strong co-clustering. Relative to controls, patients had several TRBV segments at higher frequency, with TRBV5-6, TRBV5-1 and TRBV20-1 among these.

The germline gives CDR1 SGHNT, CDR2 YYREEE (reference sequence). The length of the CDR3 is 14 residues. V was shortened by 2 bases and J by 9 bases, with 15 bases between the two germline ends. V and J are TRBV5-4 and TRBJ2-1; no definite D call. The sequencing input was blood. The sequence derives from a girl aged 2-17 years with multiple sclerosis. The CDR3 is CASSLEALAGEQFF. CDR3 DNA: TGTGCCAGCAGCTTAGAGGCTCTCGCTGGTGAGCAGTTCTTC.